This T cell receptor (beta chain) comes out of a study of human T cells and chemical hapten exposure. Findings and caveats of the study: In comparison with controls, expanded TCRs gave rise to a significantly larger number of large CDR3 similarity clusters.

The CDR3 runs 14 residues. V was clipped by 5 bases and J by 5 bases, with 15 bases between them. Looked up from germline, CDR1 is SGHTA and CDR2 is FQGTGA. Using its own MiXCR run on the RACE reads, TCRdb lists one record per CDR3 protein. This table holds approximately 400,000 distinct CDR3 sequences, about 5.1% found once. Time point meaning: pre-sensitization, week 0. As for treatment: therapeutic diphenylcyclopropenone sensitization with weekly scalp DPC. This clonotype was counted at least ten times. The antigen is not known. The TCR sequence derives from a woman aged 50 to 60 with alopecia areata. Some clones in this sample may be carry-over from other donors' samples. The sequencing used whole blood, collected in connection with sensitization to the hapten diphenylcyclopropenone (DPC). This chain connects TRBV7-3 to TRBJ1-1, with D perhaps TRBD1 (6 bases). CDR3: CASSPYRVTTEAFF. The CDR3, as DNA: TGTGCCAGCAGCCCCTACAGGGTCACAACTGAAGCTTTCTTT.